This T cell receptor (beta chain) is drawn from a study of cytomegalovirus exposure and HLA in healthy donors. General study results and limits: V- and J-gene trimming in TCR beta was tied to a missense DCLRE1C variant by an analysis performed later. Segments of the TCR beta V type were, in most cases, productive about 90% or about 30% of the time in an earlier analysis.

PCR primers comprised 60 Vbeta and 13 Jbeta primers. Sequencing used immunoSEQ multiplex PCR; TCRdb keeps in-frame clones, though not all of them. The data contain over 55,000 clones, approximately 89% of them singletons. A word on this clone: Its specificity is not known.

This sequence originates from a man aged 18 to 29 in good health and CMV-seronegative. The sample comprised PBMCs.

The DNA of the CDR3 is TGTGCCAGCAGTTACGGGGCCGGAGTGGACGCCGCCATATATTTT. It translates to CASSYGAGVDAAIYF. The rearrangement uses TRBV6-6 and TRBJ1-3; D is possibly TRBD1 (5 bases). The V and J ends lost 2 bases and 11 bases respectively, with 19 bases between them. The CDR3 has 15 amino acids. Germline V gene data show CDR1 as MNHNY and CDR2 as SVGAGI (reference sequence).